The entry below describes one TCR beta chain. No antigen is known for it. The data are from a study of identical twins. Study-wide findings and caveats: Among out-of-frame alpha sequences shared by twins, low generation probability occurred in excess.

The CDR3 consists of 13 residues. V was clipped by 5 bases and J by 4 bases, with 11 bases between them. The germline gives CDR1 SGHTA, CDR2 FQGNSA. Each cDNA held unique molecular identifiers, and template switching gave it a universal primer site. One entry per CDR3 protein results from TCRdb running MiXCR on the 5' RACE reads. The sample contains roughly 630,000 distinct CDR3 sequences, just over 7% of which appear only once. These data were also reused for a study on yellow fever vaccine responses in identical twins.

Sample: PBMCs. V and J are TRBV7-2 and TRBJ1-2, with no clear D. The clonotype comes from a woman younger than 35 in good health. The CDR3, as DNA: TGTGCCAGCAGCCCATTAAGTAGCTATGGCTACACCTTC. It encodes CASSPLSSYGYTF.